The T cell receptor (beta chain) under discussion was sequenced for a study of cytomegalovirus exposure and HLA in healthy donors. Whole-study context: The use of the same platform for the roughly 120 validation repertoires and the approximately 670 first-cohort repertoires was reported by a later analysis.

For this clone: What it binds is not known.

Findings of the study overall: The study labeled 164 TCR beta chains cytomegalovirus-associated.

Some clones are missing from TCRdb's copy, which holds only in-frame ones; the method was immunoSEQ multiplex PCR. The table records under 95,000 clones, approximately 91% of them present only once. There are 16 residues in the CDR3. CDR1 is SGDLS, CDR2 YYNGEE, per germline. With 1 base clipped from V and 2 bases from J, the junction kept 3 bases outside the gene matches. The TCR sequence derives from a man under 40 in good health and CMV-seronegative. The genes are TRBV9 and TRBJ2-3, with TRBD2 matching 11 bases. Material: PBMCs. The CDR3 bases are TGTGCCAGCAGCGTAACTAGCGGGGGAAACACAGATACGCAGTATTTT. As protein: CASSVTSGGNTDTQYF.